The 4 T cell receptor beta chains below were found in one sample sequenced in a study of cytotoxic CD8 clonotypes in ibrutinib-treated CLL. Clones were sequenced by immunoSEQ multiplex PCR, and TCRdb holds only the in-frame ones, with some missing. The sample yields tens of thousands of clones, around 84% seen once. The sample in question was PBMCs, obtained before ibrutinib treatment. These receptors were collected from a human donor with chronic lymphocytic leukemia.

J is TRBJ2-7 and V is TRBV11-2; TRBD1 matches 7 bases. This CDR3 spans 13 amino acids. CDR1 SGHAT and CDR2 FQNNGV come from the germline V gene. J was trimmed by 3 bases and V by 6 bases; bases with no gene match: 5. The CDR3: CASSNDRVYEQYF. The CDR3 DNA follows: TGTGCCAGCAGTAACGACAGGGTCTACGAGCAGTACTTC.

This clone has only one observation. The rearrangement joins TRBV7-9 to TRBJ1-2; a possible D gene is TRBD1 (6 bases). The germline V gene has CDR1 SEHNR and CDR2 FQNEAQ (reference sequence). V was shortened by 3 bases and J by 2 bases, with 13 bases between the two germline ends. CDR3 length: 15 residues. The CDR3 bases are TGTGCCAGCAGCTTGCGGACAGACGGGAACTATGGCTACACCTTC. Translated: CASSLRTDGNYGYTF.

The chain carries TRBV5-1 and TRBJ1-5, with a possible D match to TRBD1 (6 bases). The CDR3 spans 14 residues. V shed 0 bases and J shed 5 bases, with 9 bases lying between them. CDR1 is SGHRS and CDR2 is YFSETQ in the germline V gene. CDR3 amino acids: CASSLDGGYQPQHF. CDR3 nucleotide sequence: TGCGCCAGCAGCTTGGATGGGGGCTATCAGCCCCAGCATTTT.

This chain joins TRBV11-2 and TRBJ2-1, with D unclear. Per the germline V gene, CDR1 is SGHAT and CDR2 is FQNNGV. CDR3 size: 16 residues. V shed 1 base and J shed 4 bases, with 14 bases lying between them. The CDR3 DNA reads TGTGCCAGCAGCTTAGGGTTTAGATTCCCTTACAATGAGCAGTTCTTC. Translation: CASSLGFRFPYNEQFF. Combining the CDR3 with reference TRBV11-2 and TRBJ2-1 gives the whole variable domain EAGVAQSPRYKIIEKRQSVAFWCNPISGHATLYWYQQILGQGPKLLIQFQNNGVVDDSQLPKDRFSAERLKGVDSTLKIQPAKLEDSAVYLCASSLGFRFPYNEQFFGPGTRLTVL.